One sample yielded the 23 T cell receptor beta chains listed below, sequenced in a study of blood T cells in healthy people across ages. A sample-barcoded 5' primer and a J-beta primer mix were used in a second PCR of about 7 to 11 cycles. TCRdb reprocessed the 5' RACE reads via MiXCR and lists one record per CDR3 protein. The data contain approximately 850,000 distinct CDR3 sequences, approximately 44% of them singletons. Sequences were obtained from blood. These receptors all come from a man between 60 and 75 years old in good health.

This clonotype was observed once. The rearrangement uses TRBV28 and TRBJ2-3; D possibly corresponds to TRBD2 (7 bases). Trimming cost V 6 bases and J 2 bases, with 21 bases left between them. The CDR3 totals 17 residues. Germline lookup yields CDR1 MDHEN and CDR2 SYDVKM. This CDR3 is CASSWEGGGPSTDTQYF. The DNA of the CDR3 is TGTGCCAGCAGCTGGGAGGGGGGAGGGCCATCCACAGATACGCAGTATTTT.

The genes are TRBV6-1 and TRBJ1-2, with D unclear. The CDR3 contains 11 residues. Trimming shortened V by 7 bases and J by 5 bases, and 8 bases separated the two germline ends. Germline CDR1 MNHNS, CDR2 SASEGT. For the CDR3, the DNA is TGTGCCAGCACCTTACGATATGGCTACACCTTC. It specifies CASTLRYGYTF.

CDR3 region: CASSEEGGTEAFF. The CDR3 DNA is TGTGCCAGCAGTGAAGAAGGGGGCACTGAAGCTTTCTTT. V and J are TRBV6-1 and TRBJ1-1, with D perhaps TRBD1 (6 bases). The CDR3 consists of 13 residues. Germline CDR1 MNHNS, CDR2 SASEGT. Trimming cost V 1 base and J 4 bases, with 7 bases left between them.

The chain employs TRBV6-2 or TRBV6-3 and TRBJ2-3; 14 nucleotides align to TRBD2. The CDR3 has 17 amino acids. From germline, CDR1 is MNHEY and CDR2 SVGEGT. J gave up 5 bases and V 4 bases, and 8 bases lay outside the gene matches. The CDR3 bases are TGTGCCAGCAGTTCACTAGGACTAGCGGGGGGCCGAGATACGCAGTATTTT. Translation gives CASSSLGLAGGRDTQYF.

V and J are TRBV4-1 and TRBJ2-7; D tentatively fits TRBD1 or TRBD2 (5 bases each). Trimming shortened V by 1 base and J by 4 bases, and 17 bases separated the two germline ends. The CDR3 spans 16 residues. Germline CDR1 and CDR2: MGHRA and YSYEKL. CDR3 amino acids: CASSQAGPPNGYEQYF. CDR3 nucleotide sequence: TGCGCCAGCAGCCAAGCGGGGCCACCCAATGGATACGAGCAGTACTTC.

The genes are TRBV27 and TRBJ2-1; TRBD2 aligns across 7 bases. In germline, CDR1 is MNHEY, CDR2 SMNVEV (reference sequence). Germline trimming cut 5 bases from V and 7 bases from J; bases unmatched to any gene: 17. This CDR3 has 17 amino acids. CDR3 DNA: TGTGCCAGCAGTACCTCGACTAGCTTGGTTCTGAAGAATGAGCAGTTCTTC. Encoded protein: CASSTSTSLVLKNEQFF.

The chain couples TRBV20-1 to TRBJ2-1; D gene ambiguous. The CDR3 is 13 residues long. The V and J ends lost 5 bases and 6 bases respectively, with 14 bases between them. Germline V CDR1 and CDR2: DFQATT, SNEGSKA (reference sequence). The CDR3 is CSALYLMANEQFF. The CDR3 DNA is TGCAGTGCTCTCTACTTGATGGCCAATGAGCAGTTCTTC.

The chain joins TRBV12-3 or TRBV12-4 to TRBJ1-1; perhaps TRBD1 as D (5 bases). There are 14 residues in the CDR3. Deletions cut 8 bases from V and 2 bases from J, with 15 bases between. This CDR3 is CASHTWGVNTEAFF. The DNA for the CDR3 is TGTGCCAGCCATACCTGGGGGGTTAACACTGAAGCTTTCTTT.

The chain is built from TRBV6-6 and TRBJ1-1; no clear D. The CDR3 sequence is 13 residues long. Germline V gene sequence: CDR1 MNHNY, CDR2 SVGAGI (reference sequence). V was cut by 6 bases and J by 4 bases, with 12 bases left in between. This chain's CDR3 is CASSPGQATEAFF. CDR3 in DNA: TGTGCCAGCAGCCCTGGGCAGGCCACTGAAGCTTTCTTT.

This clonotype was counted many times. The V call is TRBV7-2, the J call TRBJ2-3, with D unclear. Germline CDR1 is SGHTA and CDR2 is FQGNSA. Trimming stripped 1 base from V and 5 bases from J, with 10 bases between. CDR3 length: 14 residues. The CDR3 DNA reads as TGTGCCAGCAGCTTAGGACGGGCCGGAGATACGCAGTATTTT. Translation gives CASSLGRAGDTQYF.

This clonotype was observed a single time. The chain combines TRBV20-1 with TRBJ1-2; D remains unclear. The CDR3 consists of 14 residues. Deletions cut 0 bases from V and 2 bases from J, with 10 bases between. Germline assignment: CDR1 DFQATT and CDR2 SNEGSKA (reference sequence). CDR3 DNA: TGCAGTGCTAGAGACAGTCTGGGAAACTATGGCTACACCTTC. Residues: CSARDSLGNYGYTF.

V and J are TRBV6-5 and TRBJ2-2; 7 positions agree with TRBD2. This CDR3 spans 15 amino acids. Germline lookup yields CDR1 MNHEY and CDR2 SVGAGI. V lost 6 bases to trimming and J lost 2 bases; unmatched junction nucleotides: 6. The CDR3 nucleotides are TGTGCCAGCAGGCGCGGGGGTGCCAACACCGGGGAGCTGTTTTTT. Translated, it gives CASRRGGANTGELFF.

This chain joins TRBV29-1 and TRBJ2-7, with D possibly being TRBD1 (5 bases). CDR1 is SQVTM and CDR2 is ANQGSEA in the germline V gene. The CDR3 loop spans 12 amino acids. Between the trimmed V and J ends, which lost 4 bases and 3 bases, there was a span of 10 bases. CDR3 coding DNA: TGCAGCGTTGGGGCAGGGAACTACGAGCAGTACTTC. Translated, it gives CSVGAGNYEQYF.

DNA of the CDR3: TGTGCCAGCAGTCGCCAGGGACTAGGGCCCTACAATGAGCAGTTCTTC. This encodes CASSRQGLGPYNEQFF. The chain employs TRBV6-5 and TRBJ2-1, with TRBD2 identical over 8 bases. The junction had 8 bases not matched to a gene; V was cut back by 5 bases and J by 2 bases. The CDR3 totals 16 residues. CDR1 and CDR2 (germline): MNHEY, SVGAGI.

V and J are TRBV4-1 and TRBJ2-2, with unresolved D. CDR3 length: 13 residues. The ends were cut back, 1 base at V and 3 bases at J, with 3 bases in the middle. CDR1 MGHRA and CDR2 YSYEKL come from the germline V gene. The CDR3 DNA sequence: TGCGCCAGCAGCCAAGTTGACACCGGGGAGCTGTTTTTT. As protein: CASSQVDTGELFF.

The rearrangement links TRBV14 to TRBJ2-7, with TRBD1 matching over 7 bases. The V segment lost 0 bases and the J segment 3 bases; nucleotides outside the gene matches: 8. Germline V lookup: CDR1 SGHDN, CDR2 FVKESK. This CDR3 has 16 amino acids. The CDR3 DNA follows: TGTGCCAGCAGCCAAGATAGAAGGGGGCAAAACTACGAGCAGTACTTC. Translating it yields CASSQDRRGQNYEQYF.

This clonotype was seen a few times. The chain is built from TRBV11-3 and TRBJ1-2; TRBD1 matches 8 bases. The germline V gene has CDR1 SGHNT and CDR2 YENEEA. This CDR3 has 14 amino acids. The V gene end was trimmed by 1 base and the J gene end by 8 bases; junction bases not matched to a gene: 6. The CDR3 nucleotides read TGTGCCAGCAGCTTAGGAGGACAGGGAGGCGGCTACACCTTC. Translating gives CASSLGGQGGGYTF. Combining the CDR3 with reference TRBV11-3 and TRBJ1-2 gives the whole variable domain EAGVVQSPRYKIIEKKQPVAFWCNPISGHNTLYWYLQNLGQGPELLIRYENEEAVDDSQLPKDRFSAERLKGVDSTLKIQPAELGDSAVYLCASSLGGQGGGYTFGSGTRLTVV.

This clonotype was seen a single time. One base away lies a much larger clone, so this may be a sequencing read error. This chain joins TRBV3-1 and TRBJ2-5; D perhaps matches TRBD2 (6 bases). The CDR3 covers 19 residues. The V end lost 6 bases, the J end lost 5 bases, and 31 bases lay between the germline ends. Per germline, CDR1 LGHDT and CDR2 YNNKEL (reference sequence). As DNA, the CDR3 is TGTGCCAGCAGTTTGGCCGCCGGGATTAGCGGCTTCTGGGTCGAGACCCAGTACTTC. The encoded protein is CASSLAAGISGFWVETQYF.

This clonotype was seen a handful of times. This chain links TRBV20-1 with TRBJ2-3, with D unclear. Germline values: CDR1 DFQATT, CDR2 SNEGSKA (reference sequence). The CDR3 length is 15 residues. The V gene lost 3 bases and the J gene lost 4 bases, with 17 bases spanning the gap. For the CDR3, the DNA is TGCAGTGCTAGTAGCAAGGGTTTAAGGGCAGATACGCAGTATTTT. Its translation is CSASSKGLRADTQYF.

The CDR3, as DNA: TGTGCCTGGAGTGTAGGGACTAGCGGTATCTACGAGCAGTACTTC. It encodes CAWSVGTSGIYEQYF. This sequence joins TRBV30 and TRBJ2-7, with 11 bases matching TRBD2. The germline V gene encodes CDR1 GTSNPN and CDR2 SVGIG (reference sequence). The trim removed 0 bases at V and 3 bases at J, leaving 4 bases unmatched. The CDR3 spans 15 residues. The whole variable domain, filled in from reference TRBV30 and TRBJ2-7, reads SQTIHQWPATLVQPVGSPLSLECTVEGTSNPNLYWYRQAAGRGLQLLFYSVGIGQISSEVPQNLSASRPQDRQFILSSKKLLLSDSGFYLCAWSVGTSGIYEQYFGPGTRLTVT.

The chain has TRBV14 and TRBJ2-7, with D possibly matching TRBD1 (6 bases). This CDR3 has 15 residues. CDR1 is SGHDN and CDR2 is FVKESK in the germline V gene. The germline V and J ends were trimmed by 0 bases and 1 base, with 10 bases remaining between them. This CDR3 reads CASSQDPGHSYEQYF. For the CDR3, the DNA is TGTGCCAGCAGCCAAGATCCGGGACATTCCTACGAGCAGTACTTC. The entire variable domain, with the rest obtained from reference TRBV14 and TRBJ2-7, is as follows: EAGVTQFPSHSVIEKGQTVTLRCDPISGHDNLYWYRRVMGKEIKFLLHFVKESKQDESGMPNNRFLAERTGGTYSTLKVQPAELEDSGVYFCASSQDPGHSYEQYFGPGTRLTVT.

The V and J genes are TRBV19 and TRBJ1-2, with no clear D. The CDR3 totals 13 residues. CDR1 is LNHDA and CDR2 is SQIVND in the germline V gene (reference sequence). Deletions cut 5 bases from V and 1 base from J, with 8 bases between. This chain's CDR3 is CASSRVDNYGYTF. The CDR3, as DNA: TGTGCCAGTAGTCGAGTGGATAACTATGGCTACACCTTC. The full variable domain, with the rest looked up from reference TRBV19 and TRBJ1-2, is DGGITQSPKYLFRKEGQNVTLSCEQNLNHDAMYWYRQDPGQGLRLIYYSQIVNDFQKGDIAEGYSVSREKKESFPLTVTSAQKNPTAFYLCASSRVDNYGYTFGSGTRLTVV.

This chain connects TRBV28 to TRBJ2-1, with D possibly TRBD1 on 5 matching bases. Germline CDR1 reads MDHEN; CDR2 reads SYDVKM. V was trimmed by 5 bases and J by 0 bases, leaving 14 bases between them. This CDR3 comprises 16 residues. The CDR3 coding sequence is TGTGCCAGCAGTCGGCGGACAACCTCCTCCTACAATGAGCAGTTCTTC. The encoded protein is CASSRRTTSSYNEQFF.